The clone carrying this T cell receptor (beta chain) was seen a few times. The antigen remains undetermined. This sample was taken from a study of T-cell reconstitution after alpha-beta-depleted transplantation in children. Study-wide points: A year had passed since transplant, and T-cell counts and diversity by then came mostly from newly produced T cells. Some patients' high day-60 TCRbeta diversity was attributed to recipient cells surviving conditioning. Reports say that about two months after transplant, the alpha-beta T cells came out of several hundred graft clones that had expanded.

CDR1 is MDHEN, CDR2 SYDVKM, per germline. The V segment lost 8 bases and the J segment 6 bases; nucleotides outside the gene matches: 6. This CDR3 has 14 amino acids. TCRbeta library preparation incorporated unique molecular identifiers. TCRdb reprocessed the PCR reads with MiXCR, giving one entry per CDR3 protein. The sample lists roughly 350,000 distinct CDR3 sequences, around 15% occurring once. The sequenced sample was PBMCs, mostly from graft donor cells, obtained 360 days after TCRalphabeta/CD19-depleted stem cell transplant. The rearrangement joins TRBV28 to TRBJ2-4, with TRBD2 matching 11 bases. The receptor comes from a male patient between 2 and 15 years old who had a stem cell transplant for acute lymphoblastic leukemia, so the T cells may come from the graft donor. The CDR3 bases are TGTGCCAGCGGGTTACTAGCGGGAGTAAACATTCAGTACTTC. Its protein is CASGLLAGVNIQYF.